This TCR beta chain originates from a study of blood T cells in healthy people across ages. Germline V gene sequence: CDR1 SGDLS, CDR2 YYNGEE. There are 16 residues in the CDR3. Unmatched junction bases numbered 9, after V lost 0 bases and J lost 3 bases. Primed by a sample-barcoded 5' primer and a J-beta primer mix, a second PCR proceeded for about 7 to 12 cycles. Each CDR3 protein gets one entry after TCRdb re-called the 5' RACE reads with MiXCR. Altogether hundreds of thousands of distinct CDR3 sequences are present, more than 40% being singletons, with the ten largest covering around a third. The sample comprised blood. The chain recombines TRBV9 with TRBJ2-7, with 7 bases that match TRBD2. The sequence came from a woman in her sixties or seventies in good health. The CDR3 is CASSVGVAGEYYEQYF. The DNA of the CDR3 is TGTGCCAGCAGCGTAGGAGTGGCGGGAGAGTACTACGAGCAGTACTTC.